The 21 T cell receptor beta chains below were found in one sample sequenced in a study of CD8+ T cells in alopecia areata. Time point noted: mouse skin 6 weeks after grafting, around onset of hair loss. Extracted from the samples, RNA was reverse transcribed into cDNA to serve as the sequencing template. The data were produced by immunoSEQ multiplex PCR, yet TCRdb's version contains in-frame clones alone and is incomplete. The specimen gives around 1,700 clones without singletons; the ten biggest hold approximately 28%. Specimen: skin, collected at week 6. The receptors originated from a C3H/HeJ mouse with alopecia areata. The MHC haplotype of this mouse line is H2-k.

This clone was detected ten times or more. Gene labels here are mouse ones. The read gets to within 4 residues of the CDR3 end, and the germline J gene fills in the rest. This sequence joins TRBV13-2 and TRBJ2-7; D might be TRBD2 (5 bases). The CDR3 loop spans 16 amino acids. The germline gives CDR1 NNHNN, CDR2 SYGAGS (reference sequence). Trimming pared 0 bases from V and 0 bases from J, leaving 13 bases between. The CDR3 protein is CASGDAPGRLSYEQYF. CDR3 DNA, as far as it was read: TGTGCCAGCGGTGATGCCCCTGGGCGACTCTCCTAT.

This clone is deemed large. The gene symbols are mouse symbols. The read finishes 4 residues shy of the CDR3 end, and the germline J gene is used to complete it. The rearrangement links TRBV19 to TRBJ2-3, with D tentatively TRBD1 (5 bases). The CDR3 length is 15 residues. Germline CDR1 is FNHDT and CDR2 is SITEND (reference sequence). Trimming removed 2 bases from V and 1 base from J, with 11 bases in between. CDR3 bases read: TGTGCCAGCAGTATCAGGCAGGGTGGTGCAGAA. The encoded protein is CASSIRQGGAE. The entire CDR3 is CASSIRQGGAETLYF.

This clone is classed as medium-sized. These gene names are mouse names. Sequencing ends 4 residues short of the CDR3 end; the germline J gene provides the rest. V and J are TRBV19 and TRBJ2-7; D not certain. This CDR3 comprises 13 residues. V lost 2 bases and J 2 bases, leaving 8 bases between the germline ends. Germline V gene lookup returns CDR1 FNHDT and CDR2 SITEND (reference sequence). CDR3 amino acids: CASSIIWAYEQYF. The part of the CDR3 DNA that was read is TGTGCCAGCAGTATTATTTGGGCCTAT.

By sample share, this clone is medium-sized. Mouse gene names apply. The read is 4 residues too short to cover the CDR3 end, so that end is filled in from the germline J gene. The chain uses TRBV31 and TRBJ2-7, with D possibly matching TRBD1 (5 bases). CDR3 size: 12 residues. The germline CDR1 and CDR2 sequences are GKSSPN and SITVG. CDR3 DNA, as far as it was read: TGTGCCTGGAGTCTAAGACAGTAT. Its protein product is CAWSLRQY. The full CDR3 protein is CAWSLRQYEQYF. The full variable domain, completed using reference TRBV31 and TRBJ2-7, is AQTIHQWPVAEIKAVGSPLSLGCTIKGKSSPNLYWYWQATGGTLQQLFYSITVGQVESVVQLNLSASRPKDDQFILSTEKLLLSHSGFYLCAWSLRQYEQYFGPGTRLTVL.

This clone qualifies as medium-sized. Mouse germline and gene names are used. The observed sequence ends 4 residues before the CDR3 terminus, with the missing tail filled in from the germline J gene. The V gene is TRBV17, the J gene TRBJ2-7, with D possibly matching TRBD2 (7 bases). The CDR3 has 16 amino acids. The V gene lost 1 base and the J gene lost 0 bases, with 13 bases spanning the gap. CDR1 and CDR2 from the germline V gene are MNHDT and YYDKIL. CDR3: CASSRVGGQSSYEQYF. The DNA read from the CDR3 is TGTGCTAGCAGTAGAGTGGGGGGACAAAGCTCCTAT. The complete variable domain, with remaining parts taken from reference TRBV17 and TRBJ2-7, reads DTTVKQNPRYKLARVGKPVNLICSQTMNHDTMYWYQKKPNQAPKLLLFYYDKILNREADTFEKFQSSRPNNSFCSLYIGSAGLEYSAMYLCASSRVGGQSSYEQYFGPGTRLTVL.

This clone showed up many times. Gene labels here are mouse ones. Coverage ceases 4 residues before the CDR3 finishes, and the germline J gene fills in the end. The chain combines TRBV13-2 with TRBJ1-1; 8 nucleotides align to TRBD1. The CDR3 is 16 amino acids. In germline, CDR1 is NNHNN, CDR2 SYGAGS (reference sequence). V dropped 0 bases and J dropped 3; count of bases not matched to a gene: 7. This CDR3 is CASGDAGQGEDTEVFF. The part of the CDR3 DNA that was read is TGTGCCAGCGGTGATGCAGGACAGGGAGAGGACACA.

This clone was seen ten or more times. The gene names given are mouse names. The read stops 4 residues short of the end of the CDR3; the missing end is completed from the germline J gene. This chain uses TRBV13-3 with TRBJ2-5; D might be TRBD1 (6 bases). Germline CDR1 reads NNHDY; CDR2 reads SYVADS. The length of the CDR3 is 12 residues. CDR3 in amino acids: CASSEGGDTQYF. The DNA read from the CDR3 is TGTGCCAGCAGTGAAGGGGGAGAC.

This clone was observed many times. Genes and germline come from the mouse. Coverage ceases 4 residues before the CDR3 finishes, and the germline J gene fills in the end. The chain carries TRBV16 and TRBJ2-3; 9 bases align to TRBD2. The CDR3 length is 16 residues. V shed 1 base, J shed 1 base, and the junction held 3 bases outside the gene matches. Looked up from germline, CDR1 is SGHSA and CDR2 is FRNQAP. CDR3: CASSLVGGARAETLYF. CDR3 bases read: TGTGCAAGCAGCTTAGTTGGGGGGGCGCGTGCAGAA.

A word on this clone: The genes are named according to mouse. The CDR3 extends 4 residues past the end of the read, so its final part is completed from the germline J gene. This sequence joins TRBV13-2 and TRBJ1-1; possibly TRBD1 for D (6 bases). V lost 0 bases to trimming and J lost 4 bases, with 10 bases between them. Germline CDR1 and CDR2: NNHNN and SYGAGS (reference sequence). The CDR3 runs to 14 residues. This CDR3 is CASGDEGGGTEVFF. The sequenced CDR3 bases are TGTGCCAGCGGTGATGAGGGGGGCGGCACA.

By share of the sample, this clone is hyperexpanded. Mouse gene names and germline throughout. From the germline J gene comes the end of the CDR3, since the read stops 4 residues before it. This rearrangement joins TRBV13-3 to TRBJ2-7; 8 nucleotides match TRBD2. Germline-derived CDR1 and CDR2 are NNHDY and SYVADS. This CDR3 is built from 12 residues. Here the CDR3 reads CASRTGGYEQYF. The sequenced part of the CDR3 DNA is TGTGCCAGCAGAACTGGGGGTTAT.

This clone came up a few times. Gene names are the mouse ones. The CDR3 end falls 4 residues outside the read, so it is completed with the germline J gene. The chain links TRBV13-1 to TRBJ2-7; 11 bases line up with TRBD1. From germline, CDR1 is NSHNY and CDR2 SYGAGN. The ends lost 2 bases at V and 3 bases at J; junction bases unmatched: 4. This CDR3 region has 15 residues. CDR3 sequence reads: CASSEPGTGGYEQYF. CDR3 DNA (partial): TGTGCCAGCAGTGAGCCCGGGACAGGGGGCTAT.

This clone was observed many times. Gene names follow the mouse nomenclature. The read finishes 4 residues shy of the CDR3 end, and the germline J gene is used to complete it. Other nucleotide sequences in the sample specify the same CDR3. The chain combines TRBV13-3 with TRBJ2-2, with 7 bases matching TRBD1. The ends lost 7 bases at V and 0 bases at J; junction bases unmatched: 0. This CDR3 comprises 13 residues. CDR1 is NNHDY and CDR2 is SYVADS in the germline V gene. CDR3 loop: CASGTANTGQLYF. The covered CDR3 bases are TGTGCCAGCGGGACAGCAAACACCGGG. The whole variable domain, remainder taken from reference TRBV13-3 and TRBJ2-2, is EAAVTQSPRSKVAVTGGKVTLSCHQTNNHDYMYWYRQDTGHGLRLIHYSYVADSTEKGDIPDGYKASRPSQENFSLILELASLSQTAVYFCASGTANTGQLYFGEGSKLTVL.

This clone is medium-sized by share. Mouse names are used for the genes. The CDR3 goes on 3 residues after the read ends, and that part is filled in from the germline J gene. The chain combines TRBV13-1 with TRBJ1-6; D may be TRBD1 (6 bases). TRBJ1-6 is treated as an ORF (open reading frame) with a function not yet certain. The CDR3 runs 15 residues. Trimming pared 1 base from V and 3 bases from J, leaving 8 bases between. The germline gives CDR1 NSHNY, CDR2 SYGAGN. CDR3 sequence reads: CASSDRDNYNSPLYF. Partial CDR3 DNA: TGTGCCAGCAGTGATCGGGACAACTATAATTCGCCC.

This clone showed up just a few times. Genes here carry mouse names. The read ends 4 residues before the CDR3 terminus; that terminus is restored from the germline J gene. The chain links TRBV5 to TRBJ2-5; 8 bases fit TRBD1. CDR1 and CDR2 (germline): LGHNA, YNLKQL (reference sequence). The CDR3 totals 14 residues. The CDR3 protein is CASSPTGERDTQYF. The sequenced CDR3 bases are TGTGCCAGCAGCCCGACAGGGGAGAGGGAC.

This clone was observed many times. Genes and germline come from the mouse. CDR3 bases read: TGTGCCAGCAGTATATGGGGGTAT. Its translation: CASSIWGY. The whole CDR3 protein is CASSIWGYEQYF. The chain links TRBV19 to TRBJ2-7; tentative D call: TRBD2 (6 bases). The read finishes 4 residues shy of the CDR3 end, and the germline J gene is used to complete it. The CDR3 contains 12 residues. Germline V lookup: CDR1 FNHDT, CDR2 SITEND (reference sequence).

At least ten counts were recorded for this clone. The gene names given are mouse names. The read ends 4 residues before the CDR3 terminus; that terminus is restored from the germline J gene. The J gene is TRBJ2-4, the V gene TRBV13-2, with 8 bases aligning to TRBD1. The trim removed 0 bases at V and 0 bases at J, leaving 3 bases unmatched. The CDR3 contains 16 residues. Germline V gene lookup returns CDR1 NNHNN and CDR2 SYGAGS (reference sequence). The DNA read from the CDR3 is TGTGCCAGCGGTGATGCTGACAGGGGAAGTCAAAAC. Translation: CASGDADRGSQN. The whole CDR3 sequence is CASGDADRGSQNTLYF.

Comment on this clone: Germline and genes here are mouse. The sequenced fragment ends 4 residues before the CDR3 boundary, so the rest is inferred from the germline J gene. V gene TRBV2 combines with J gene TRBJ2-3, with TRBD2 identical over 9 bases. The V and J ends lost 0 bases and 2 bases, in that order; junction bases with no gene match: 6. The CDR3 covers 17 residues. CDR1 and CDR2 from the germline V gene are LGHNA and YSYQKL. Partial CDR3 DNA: TGTGCCAGCAGCCAAGACTTGGGGGGGCCACCTGCAGAA. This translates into CASSQDLGGPPAE. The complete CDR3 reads CASSQDLGGPPAETLYF.

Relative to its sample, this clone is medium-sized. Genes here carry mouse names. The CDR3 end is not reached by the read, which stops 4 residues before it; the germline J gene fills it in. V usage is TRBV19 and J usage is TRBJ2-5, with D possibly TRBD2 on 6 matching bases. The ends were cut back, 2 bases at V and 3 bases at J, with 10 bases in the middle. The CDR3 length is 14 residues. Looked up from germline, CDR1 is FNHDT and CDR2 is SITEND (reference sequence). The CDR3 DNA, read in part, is TGTGCCAGCAGTATTGGGGGAAGGCAAGAC. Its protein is CASSIGGRQD. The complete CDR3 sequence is CASSIGGRQDTQYF.

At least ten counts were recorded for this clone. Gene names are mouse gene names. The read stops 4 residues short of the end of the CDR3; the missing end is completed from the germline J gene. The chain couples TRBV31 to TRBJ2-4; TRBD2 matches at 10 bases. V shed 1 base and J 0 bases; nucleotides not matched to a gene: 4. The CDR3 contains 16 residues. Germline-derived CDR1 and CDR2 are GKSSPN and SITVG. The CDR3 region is CAWSRGDWGSQNTLYF. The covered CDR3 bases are TGTGCCTGGAGTCGTGGGGACTGGGGCAGTCAAAAC.

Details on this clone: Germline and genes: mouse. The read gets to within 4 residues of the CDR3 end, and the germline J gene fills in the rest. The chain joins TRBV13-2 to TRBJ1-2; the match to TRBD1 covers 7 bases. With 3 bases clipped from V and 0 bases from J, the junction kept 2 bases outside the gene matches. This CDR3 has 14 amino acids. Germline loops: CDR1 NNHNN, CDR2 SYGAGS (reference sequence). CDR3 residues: CASGAGQPNSDYTF. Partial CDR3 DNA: TGTGCCAGCGGTGCGGGACAGCCAAACTCC.

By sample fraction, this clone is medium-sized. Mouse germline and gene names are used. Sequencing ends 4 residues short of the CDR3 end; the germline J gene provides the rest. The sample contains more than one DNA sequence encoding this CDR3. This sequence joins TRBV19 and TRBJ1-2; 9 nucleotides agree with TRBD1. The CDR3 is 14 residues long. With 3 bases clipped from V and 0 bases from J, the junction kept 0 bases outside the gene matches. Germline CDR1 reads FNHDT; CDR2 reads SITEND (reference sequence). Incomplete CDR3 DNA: TGTGCCAGCAGTAGGGACAGGGCAAACTCC. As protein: CASSRDRANS. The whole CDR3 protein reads CASSRDRANSDYTF.